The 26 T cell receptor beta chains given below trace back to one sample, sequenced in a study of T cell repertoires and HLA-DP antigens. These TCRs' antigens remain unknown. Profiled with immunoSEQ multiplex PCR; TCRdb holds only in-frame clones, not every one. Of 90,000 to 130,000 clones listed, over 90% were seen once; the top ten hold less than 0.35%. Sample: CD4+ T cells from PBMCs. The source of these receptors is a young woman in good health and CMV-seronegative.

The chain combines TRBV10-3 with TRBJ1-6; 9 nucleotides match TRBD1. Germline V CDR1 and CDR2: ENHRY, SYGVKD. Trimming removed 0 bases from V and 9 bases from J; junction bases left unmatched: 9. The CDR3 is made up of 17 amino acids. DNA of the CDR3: TGTGCCATCAGTGAGTCCCCATTGGGGACAGGGAGTTCACCCCTCCACTTT. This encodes CAISESPLGTGSSPLHF.

CDR3 sequence (DNA): TGTGCCAGCAGGTGGGCGGGTGGACTAGCGGGGTACAATGAGCAGTTCTTC. It translates to CASRWAGGLAGYNEQFF. The chain links TRBV28 to TRBJ2-1, with 12 bases aligning to TRBD2. The CDR3 consists of 17 residues. The germline CDR1 and CDR2 sequences are MDHEN and SYDVKM. The V segment lost 6 bases and the J segment 4 bases; nucleotides outside the gene matches: 10.

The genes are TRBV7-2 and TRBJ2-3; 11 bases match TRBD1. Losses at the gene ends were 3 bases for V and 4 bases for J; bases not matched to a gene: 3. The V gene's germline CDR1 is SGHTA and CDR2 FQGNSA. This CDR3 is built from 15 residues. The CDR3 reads CASSFGQGAADTQYF. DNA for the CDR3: TGTGCCAGCAGCTTTGGACAGGGGGCCGCAGATACGCAGTATTTT.

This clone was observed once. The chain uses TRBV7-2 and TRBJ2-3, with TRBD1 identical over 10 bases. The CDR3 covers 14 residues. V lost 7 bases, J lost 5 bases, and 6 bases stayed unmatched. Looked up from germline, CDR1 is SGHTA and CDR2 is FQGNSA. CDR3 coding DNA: TGTGCCAGCACCCCGGGACAGGGGTTAGATACGCAGTATTTT. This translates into CASTPGQGLDTQYF.

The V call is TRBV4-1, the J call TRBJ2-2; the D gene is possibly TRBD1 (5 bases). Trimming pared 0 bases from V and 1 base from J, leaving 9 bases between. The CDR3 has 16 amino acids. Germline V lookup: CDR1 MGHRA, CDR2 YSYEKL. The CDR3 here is CASSQEGQGNTGELFF. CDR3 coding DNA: TGCGCCAGCAGCCAAGAAGGCCAGGGGAACACCGGGGAGCTGTTTTTT.

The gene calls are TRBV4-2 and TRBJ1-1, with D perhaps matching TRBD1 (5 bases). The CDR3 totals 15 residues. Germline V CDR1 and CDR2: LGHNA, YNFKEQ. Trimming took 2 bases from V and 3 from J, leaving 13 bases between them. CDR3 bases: TGTGCCAGCAGCCAACCTTCGGGCAGGGACACTGAAGCTTTCTTT. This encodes CASSQPSGRDTEAFF.

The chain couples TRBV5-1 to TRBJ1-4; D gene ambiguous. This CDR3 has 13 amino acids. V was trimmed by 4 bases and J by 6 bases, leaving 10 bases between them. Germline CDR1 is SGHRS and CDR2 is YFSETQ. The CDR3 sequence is CASSGGQYEKLFF. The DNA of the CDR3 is TGCGCCAGCAGCGGAGGTCAGTATGAAAAACTGTTTTTT.

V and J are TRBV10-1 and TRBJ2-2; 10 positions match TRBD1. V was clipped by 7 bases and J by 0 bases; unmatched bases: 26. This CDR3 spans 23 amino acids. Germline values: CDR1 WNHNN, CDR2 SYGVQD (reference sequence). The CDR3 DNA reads TGCGCCAGCATCGTTTTTTCCCGGGACAGGGGCCGAGTAGTAGCGGCGAACACCGGGGAGCTGTTTTTT. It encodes CASIVFSRDRGRVVAANTGELFF.

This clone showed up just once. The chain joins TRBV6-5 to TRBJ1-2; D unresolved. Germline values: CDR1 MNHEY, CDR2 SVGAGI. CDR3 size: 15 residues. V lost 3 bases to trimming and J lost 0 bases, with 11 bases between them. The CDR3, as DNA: TGTGCCAGCAGTTATAACGCCGCCCCTAACTATGGCTACACCTTC. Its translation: CASSYNAAPNYGYTF.

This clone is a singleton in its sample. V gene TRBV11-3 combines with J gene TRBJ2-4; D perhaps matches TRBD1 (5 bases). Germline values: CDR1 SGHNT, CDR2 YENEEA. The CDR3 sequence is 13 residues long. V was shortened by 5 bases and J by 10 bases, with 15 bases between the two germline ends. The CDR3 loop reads CASSQSETEIQYF. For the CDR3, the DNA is TGTGCCAGCAGCCAATCGGAGACAGAAATTCAGTACTTC.

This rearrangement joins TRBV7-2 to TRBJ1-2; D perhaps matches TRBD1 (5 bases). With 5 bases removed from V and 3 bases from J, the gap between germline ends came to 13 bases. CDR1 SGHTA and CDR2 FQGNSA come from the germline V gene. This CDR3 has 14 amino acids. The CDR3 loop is CASSASGTYYGYTF. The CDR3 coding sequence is TGTGCCAGCAGCGCCTCCGGGACCTACTATGGCTACACCTTC. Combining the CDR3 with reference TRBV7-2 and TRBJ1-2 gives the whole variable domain GAGVSQSPSNKVTEKGKDVELRCDPISGHTALYWYRQSLGQGLEFLIYFQGNSAPDKSGLPSDRFSAERTGGSVSTLTIQRTQQEDSAVYLCASSASGTYYGYTFGSGTRLTVV.

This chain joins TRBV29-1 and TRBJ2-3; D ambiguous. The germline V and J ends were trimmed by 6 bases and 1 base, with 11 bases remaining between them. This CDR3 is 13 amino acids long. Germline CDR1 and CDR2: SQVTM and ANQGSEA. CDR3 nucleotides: TGCAGCGTCGATGAATGGGGCACAGATACGCAGTATTTT. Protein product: CSVDEWGTDTQYF.

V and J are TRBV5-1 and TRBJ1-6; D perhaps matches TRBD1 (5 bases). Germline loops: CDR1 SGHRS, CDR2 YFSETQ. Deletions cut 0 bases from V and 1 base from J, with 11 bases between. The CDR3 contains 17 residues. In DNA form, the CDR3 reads TGCGCCAGCAGCTTGGGGGGCGAGAGATCCTATAATTCACCCCTCCACTTT. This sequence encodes CASSLGGERSYNSPLHF.

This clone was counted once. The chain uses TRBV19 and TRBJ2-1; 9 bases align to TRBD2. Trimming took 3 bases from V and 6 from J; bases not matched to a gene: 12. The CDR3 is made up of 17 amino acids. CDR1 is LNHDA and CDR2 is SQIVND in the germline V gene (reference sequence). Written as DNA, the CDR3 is TGTGCCAGTAGTATTTTTCCCGGGACTAGCTCCGCCAATGAGCAGTTCTTC. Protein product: CASSIFPGTSSANEQFF.

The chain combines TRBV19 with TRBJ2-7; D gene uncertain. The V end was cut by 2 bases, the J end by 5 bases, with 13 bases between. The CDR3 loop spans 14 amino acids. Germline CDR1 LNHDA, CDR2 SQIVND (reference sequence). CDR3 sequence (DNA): TGTGCCAGTAGTATAACAGTACCGCCCCACGAGCAGTACTTC. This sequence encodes CASSITVPPHEQYF.

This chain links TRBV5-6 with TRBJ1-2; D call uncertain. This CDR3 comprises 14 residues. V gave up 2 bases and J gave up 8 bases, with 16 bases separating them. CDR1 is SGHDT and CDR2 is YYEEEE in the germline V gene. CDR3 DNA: TGTGCCAGCAGCTTTACATCCGGGGTCCGGGGCTACACCTTC. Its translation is CASSFTSGVRGYTF. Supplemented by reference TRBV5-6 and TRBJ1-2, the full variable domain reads DAGVTQSPTHLIKTRGQQVTLRCSPKSGHDTVSWYQQALGQGPQFIFQYYEEEERQRGNFPDRFSGHQFPNYSSELNVNALLLGDSALYLCASSFTSGVRGYTFGSGTRLTVV.

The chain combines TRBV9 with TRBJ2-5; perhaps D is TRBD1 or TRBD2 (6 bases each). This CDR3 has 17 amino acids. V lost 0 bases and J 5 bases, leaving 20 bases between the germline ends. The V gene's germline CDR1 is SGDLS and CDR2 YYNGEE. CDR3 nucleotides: TGTGCCAGCAGCGTAGGGCTCCCGATTCGGGGGCGGGAGACCCAGTACTTC. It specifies CASSVGLPIRGRETQYF.

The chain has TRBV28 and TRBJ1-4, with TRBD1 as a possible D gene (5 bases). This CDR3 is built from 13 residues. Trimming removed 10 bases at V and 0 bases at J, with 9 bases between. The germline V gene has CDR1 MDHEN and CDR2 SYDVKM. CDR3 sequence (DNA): TGTGCCACTCACAGGCCAACTAATGAAAAACTGTTTTTT. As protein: CATHRPTNEKLFF. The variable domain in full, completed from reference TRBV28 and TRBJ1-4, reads DVKVTQSSRYLVKRTGEKVFLECVQDMDHENMFWYRQDPGLGLRLIYFSYDVKMKEKGDIPEGYSVSREKKERFSLILESASTNQTSMYLCATHRPTNEKLFFGSGTQLSVL.

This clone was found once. The CDR3 region has the DNA TGTGCCAGCACGCGGGAGTGGAACACCGGGGAGCTGTTTTTT. It is translated as CASTREWNTGELFF. This rearrangement joins TRBV7-6 to TRBJ2-2, with 7 bases aligning to TRBD2. V was pared by 7 bases and J by 1 base, with 3 bases of the junction left unmatched. The CDR3 has 14 residues. The germline gives CDR1 SGHVS, CDR2 FNYEAQ.

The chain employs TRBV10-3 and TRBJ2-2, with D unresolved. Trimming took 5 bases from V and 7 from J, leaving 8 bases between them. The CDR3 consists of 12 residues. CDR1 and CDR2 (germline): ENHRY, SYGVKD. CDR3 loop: CAISFIGGELFF. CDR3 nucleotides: TGTGCCATCAGTTTTATCGGCGGGGAGCTGTTTTTT.

CDR3 residues: CAWSVPLYRGLGMNTEAFF. The CDR3 nucleotides read TGTGCCTGGAGTGTACCCCTTTACAGGGGGCTCGGGATGAACACTGAAGCTTTCTTT. The chain is built from TRBV30 and TRBJ1-1; 9 bases align to TRBD1. Losses at the gene ends were 0 bases for V and 0 bases for J; bases not matched to a gene: 14. This CDR3 comprises 19 residues. Germline CDR1 GTSNPN, CDR2 SVGIG (reference sequence). Full variable domain (missing parts from reference TRBV30 and TRBJ1-1): SQTIHQWPATLVQPVGSPLSLECTVEGTSNPNLYWYRQAAGRGLQLLFYSVGIGQISSEVPQNLSASRPQDRQFILSSKKLLLSDSGFYLCAWSVPLYRGLGMNTEAFFGQGTRLTVV.

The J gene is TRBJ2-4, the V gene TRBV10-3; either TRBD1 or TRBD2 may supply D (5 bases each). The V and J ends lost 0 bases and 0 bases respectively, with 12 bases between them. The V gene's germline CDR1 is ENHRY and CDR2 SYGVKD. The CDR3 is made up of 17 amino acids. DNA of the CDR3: TGTGCCATCAGTGAGTCGAGGGGAACCGCAGCCAAAAACATTCAGTACTTC. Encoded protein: CAISESRGTAAKNIQYF.

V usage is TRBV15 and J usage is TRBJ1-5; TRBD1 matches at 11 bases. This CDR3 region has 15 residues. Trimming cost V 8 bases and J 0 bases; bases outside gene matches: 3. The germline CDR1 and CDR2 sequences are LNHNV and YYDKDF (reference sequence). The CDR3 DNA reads TGTGCCACCCGGGACAGGGGGAATAGCAATCAGCCCCAGCATTTT. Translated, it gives CATRDRGNSNQPQHF.

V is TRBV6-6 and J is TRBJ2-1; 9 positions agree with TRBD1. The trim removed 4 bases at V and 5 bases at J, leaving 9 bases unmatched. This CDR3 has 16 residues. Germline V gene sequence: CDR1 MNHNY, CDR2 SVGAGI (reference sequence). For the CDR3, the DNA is TGTGCCAGCAGTTCTCTCCGTGGGACAGGGCACAATGAGCAGTTCTTC. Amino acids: CASSSLRGTGHNEQFF.

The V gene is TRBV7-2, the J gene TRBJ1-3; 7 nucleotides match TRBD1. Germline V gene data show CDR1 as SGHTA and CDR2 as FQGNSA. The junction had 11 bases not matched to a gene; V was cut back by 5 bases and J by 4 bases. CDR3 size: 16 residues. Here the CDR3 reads CASSLSRGRGGNTIYF. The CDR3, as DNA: TGTGCCAGCAGCCTAAGCAGGGGGAGAGGCGGAAACACCATATATTTT.

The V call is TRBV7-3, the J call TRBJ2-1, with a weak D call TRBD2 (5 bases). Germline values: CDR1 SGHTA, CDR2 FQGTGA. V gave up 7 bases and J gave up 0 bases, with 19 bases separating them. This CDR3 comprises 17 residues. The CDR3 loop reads CASTIRGRPSSYNEQFF. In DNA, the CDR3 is TGTGCCAGCACCATACGAGGGCGGCCGAGCTCCTACAATGAGCAGTTCTTC. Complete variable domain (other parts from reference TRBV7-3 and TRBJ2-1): GAGVSQTPSNKVTEKGKYVELRCDPISGHTALYWYRQSLGQGPEFLIYFQGTGAADDSGLPNDRFFAVRPEGSVSTLKIQRTERGDSAVYLCASTIRGRPSSYNEQFFGPGTRLTVL.